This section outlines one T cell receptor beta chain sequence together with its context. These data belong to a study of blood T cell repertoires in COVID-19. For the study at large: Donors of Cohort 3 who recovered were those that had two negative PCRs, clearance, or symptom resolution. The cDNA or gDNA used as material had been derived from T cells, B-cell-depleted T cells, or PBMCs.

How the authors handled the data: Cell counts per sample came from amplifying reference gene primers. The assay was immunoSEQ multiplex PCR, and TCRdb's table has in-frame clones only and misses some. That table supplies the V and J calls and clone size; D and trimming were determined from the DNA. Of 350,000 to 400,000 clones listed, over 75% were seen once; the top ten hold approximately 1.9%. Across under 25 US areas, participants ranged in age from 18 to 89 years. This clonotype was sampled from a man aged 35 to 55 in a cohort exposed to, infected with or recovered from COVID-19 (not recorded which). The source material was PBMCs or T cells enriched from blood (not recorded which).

In DNA, the CDR3 is TGTGCCACCAGCAAGGGCGGGAACCAAGAGACCCAGTACTTC. This gives the protein CATSKGGNQETQYF. This chain joins TRBV15 and TRBJ2-5, with D maybe TRBD2 (6 bases). The V gene's germline CDR1 is LNHNV and CDR2 YYDKDF (reference sequence). V lost 4 bases and J lost 0, with 9 bases in between. The CDR3 consists of 14 residues.